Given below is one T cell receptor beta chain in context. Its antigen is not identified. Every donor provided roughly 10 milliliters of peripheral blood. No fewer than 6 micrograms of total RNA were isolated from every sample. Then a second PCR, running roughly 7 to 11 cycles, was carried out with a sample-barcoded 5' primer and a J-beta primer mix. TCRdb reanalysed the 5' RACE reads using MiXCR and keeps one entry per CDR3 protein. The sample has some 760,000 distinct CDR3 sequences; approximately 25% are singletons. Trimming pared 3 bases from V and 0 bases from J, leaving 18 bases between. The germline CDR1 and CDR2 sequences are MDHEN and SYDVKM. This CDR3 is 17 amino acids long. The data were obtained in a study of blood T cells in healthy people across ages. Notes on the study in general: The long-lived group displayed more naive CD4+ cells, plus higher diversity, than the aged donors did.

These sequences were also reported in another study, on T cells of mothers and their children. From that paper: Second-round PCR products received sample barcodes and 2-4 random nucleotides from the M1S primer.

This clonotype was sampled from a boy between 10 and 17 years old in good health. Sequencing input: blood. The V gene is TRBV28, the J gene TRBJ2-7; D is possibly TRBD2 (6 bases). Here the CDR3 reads CASSFPLSGQSSYEQYF. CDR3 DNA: TGTGCCAGCAGTTTTCCATTGAGCGGGCAGTCCTCCTACGAGCAGTACTTC. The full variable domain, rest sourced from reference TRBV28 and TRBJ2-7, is DVKVTQSSRYLVKRTGEKVFLECVQDMDHENMFWYRQDPGLGLRLIYFSYDVKMKEKGDIPEGYSVSREKKERFSLILESASTNQTSMYLCASSFPLSGQSSYEQYFGPGTRLTVT.